This T cell receptor beta chain appears in the sequencing data of a study of PD-1 blockade in classical Hodgkin lymphoma (dated by TCRdb to the early 2020s). A note on the overall study: Nivolumab dosing was 3 mg/kg intravenously every 2 weeks, continuing until either disease progression or unacceptable toxicity. To define a peripheral blood immune signature of response to PD-1 blockade in classical Hodgkin lymphoma, the study combined TCR beta sequencing with CyTOF. The paper as a whole reports these results and caveats: Diversity was lower in patients who began nivolumab less than 1 year after ASCT, so these patients were left out of later analyses to avoid confounding by immune reconstitution. Baseline TCR diversity was reported as lower in newly diagnosed patients than in healthy donors, and lower still in relapsed/refractory patients. The study was limited to a single clinical trial cohort, and causes of repertoire differences, possibly disease activity or prior therapy, remained undefined. CD4+ but not CD8+ TCR diversity rose significantly by C4D1 (p=0.0027 vs p=0.16), most apparent in complete responders (p=0.02). Among trial patients, those achieving complete response had baseline diversity similar to that of newly diagnosed patients, while diversity was significantly lower in partial responders and progressors.

The Qiagen DNeasy kit was used to extract genomic DNA both from unsorted PBMCs and from the negatively selected CD4+ and CD8+ fractions. Using primers that anneal to V and J segments, immunoSEQ multiplex PCR amplified the TCR beta CDR3 regions. Amplification bias was minimized using a synthetic immune receptor repertoire, and residual bias was removed computationally after sequencing. The paper's processing steps were these. Custom Python scripts were used to quantify repertoire diversity as the Shannon entropy index. Unsorted, CD4+ and CD8+ repertoires were analyzed separately, except in combined analyses where CD4+ and CD8+ sequences were merged in silico. A clone counted as expanded when the clone's frequency after treatment rose at least 2-fold relative to C1D1, and clones undetected at baseline were given a pseudocount of 0.5. Singleton clones were defined as clones with 0 or 1 copy at C1D1, and non-singleton clones were defined as clones with 2 or more copies. Clones expanded in unsorted samples were annotated as CD4+, CD8+ or unknown by matching protein sequences in sorted samples from the same patient. Diversity changes from C1D1 to C4D1 were tested in paired samples using Wilcoxon tests. TCRdb's version of the immuneACCESS table is confined to in-frame rearrangements and falls short of the full clone set. An unresolved V gene accounts for under half of the shortfall where checked; the remainder is of unknown origin. That table supplies the V and J calls and clone size; D and trimming were determined from the DNA. This sample is represented by under 40,000 clones; about four fifths of them were singletons. 25% to 40% of the sample is in the top ten clones.

Taken from the germline V gene, the CDR1 and CDR2 loops are SGHDN and FVKESK. From V the trimming removes 4 bases and from J it removes 0 bases, while the gene matches leave 8 bases of the junction unaccounted for. The CDR3 has 16 amino acids, counting the end cysteine and phenylalanine. The only DNA kept is the CDR3, 48 bases in frame from the first base. Interpreted using the paper, the time point label stands for: cycle 1 day 1 (C1D1), immediately before nivolumab initiation. Every trial patient had relapsed after autologous stem cell transplantation, and cohorts A, B and C differed in prior brentuximab vedotin exposure. A total of about 51 patients with relapsed/refractory classical Hodgkin lymphoma made up the trial cohort, and each patient's best overall response was complete response, partial response or progressive disease. Single-agent nivolumab was administered to trial patients in the multi-cohort phase II CheckMate 205 trial. An independent review committee assessed best overall response by applying the 2007 International Working Group response criteria. Trial PBMCs were collected just before the start of nivolumab (C1D1) and during therapy at cycle 2 day 1 and cycle 4 day 1. Peripheral blood was collected in 8 mL Vacutainer Cell Preparation Tubes, from which PBMCs were isolated by centrifugation and then cryopreserved.

This clone came up once. Its antigen has not been determined. Per-base quality was not reported, and no clone a single base away is much larger than it. The rearrangement combines TRBV14 with TRBJ1-1, and TRBD1 aligns with 7 junction nucleotides. The clonotype was recovered from a human donor with classical Hodgkin lymphoma. This sample comprised peripheral blood mononuclear cells (PBMCs), obtained at baseline. DNA sequence: TGTGCCAGCAGCCGCATATCGGACAGGATGAACACTGAAGCTTTCTTT. Its protein product is CASSRISDRMNTEAFF.